The 25 T cell receptor beta chains in this list originate from one sample, sequenced in a study of blood T cell repertoires in COVID-19. Only in-frame clones appear in the TCRdb table, and some are missing; sequencing was by immunoSEQ multiplex PCR. Here the sample spans fewer than 300,000 clones, about 88% being singletons. The sample was peripheral blood. The receptors were sampled from a man aged 60 to 75 who had recovered from COVID-19.

V gene TRBV5-4 combines with J gene TRBJ1-2; D is possibly TRBD1 (5 bases). The V end lost 4 bases, the J end lost 2 bases, and 21 bases lay between the germline ends. Looked up from germline, CDR1 is SGHNT and CDR2 is YYREEE (reference sequence). This CDR3 region has 17 residues. CDR3 coding DNA: TGTGCCAGCAGCCCAACCCTCGGGAGGGGATCGAACTATGGCTACACCTTC. Translation: CASSPTLGRGSNYGYTF.

Only one count was recorded for this clone. The genes are TRBV2 and TRBJ2-3, with D tentatively TRBD2 (5 bases). Trimming stripped 8 bases from V and 0 bases from J, with 12 bases between. CDR3 length: 14 amino acids. Germline V gene lookup returns CDR1 SNHLY and CDR2 FYNNEI. The CDR3 spells CASAGGASTDTQYF. CDR3 sequence (DNA): TGTGCCAGCGCTGGAGGAGCGAGCACAGATACGCAGTATTTT. The whole variable domain, filled in from reference TRBV2 and TRBJ2-3, reads EPEVTQTPSHQVTQMGQEVILRCVPISNHLYFYWYRQILGQKVEFLVSFYNNEISEKSEIFDDQFSVERPDGSNFTLKIRSTKLEDSAMYFCASAGGASTDTQYFGPGTRLTVL.

The chain links TRBV11-2 to TRBJ2-3, with 9 bases lining up with TRBD2. Germline CDR1 is SGHAT and CDR2 is FQNNGV. Trimming at V came to 1 base and at J to 4 bases, leaving 6 bases not matched to a gene. CDR3 length equals 16 residues. Here the CDR3 DNA reads TGTGCCAGCAGCTTAGTGGGGACTAGCTGGTCAGATACGCAGTATTTT. This encodes CASSLVGTSWSDTQYF.

This clone appeared once. The chain couples TRBV5-1 to TRBJ2-7; 13 bases are a match to TRBD2. Trimming took 3 bases from V and 0 from J; bases not matched to a gene: 6. Germline V lookup: CDR1 SGHRS, CDR2 YFSETQ. This CDR3 is built from 17 residues. CDR3 protein: CASSSGLAGPSSYEQYF. DNA of the CDR3: TGCGCCAGCAGCTCGGGACTAGCGGGGCCCAGCTCCTACGAGCAGTACTTC. Supplemented by reference TRBV5-1 and TRBJ2-7, the full variable domain reads KAGVTQTPRYLIKTRGQQVTLSCSPISGHRSVSWYQQTPGQGLQFLFEYFSETQRNKGNFPGRFSGRQFSNSRSEMNVSTLELGDSALYLCASSSGLAGPSSYEQYFGPGTRLTVT.

This clone appeared once. V usage is TRBV9 and J usage is TRBJ2-1; 8 nucleotides align to TRBD2. CDR1 and CDR2 (germline): SGDLS, YYNGEE. The CDR3 totals 17 residues. The ends lost 2 bases at V and 1 base at J; junction bases unmatched: 8. For the CDR3, the DNA is TGTGCCAGCAGCGTTGGTCGGGGGGGACGTTCCTACAATGAGCAGTTCTTC. It encodes CASSVGRGGRSYNEQFF.

V gene TRBV22-1 combines with J gene TRBJ1-5. TRBV22-1 is labeled a pseudogene. The CDR3 length is 14 residues. CDR3 sequence (DNA): TGTCCTGGGAGCGCACGCGAAGGAGGTCAGCCCCAGCATTTT. Amino acids: CPGSAREGGQPQHF.

This clone was observed once. J is TRBJ2-7 and V is TRBV5-4, with D possibly TRBD2 on 5 matching bases. The V end was cut by 0 bases, the J end by 2 bases, with 9 bases between. The germline gives CDR1 SGHNT, CDR2 YYREEE (reference sequence). The CDR3 has 14 residues. The CDR3: CASSLVGGPYEQYF. Written as DNA, the CDR3 is TGTGCCAGCAGCTTGGTAGGAGGACCCTACGAGCAGTACTTC.

This clone appeared a few times. The chain recombines TRBV5-6 with TRBJ1-2; 8 nucleotides agree with TRBD1. CDR1 is SGHDT and CDR2 is YYEEEE in the germline V gene. The V gene end was trimmed by 1 base and the J gene end by 8 bases; junction bases not matched to a gene: 13. The CDR3 is 16 residues long. The CDR3 coding sequence is TGTGCCAGCAGCTTGATAGGGCCAGGGGGCCGGCAGGGCTACACCTTC. Residues: CASSLIGPGGRQGYTF.

The rearrangement uses TRBV3-1 (or the pseudogene TRBV3-2) and TRBJ2-2; a possible D gene is TRBD2 (6 bases). Trimming pared 3 bases from V and 4 bases from J, leaving 9 bases between. The CDR3 contains 14 residues. Looked up from germline, CDR1 is LGHDT and CDR2 is YNNKEL (reference sequence). The CDR3 loop is CASSQGGSTGELFF. The CDR3 region has the DNA TGTGCCAGCAGCCAGGGGGGATCCACCGGGGAGCTGTTTTTT.

CDR3 sequence reads: CASSKTGSGANVLTF. The CDR3 region has the DNA TGCGCCAGCAGCAAGACAGGGTCTGGGGCCAACGTCCTGACTTTC. The chain couples TRBV5-1 to TRBJ2-6, with 7 bases lining up with TRBD1. Germline V gene lookup returns CDR1 SGHRS and CDR2 YFSETQ. V shed 4 bases and J 1 base; nucleotides not matched to a gene: 2. The CDR3 length is 15 residues.

The V gene is TRBV19, the J gene TRBJ2-3, with 8 bases matching TRBD2. In germline, CDR1 is LNHDA, CDR2 SQIVND (reference sequence). The CDR3 runs to 17 residues. The trim removed 2 bases at V and 4 bases at J, leaving 11 bases unmatched. This CDR3 reads CASSIIGRAGGPDTQYF. The DNA of the CDR3 is TGTGCCAGTAGTATAATCGGGAGGGCGGGGGGCCCAGATACGCAGTATTTT.

The chain has TRBV9 and TRBJ2-5, with a possible D match to TRBD1 (5 bases). Germline V gene lookup returns CDR1 SGDLS and CDR2 YYNGEE. The CDR3 spans 14 residues. The V end was cut by 0 bases, the J end by 2 bases, with 8 bases between. The CDR3 loop is CASSVAQGQETQYF. The CDR3 DNA reads as TGTGCCAGCAGCGTAGCTCAGGGACAAGAGACCCAGTACTTC.

V is TRBV5-1 and J is TRBJ1-4, with TRBD1 as a possible D gene (5 bases). The CDR3 has 14 residues. Germline CDR1 and CDR2: SGHRS and YFSETQ. V was trimmed by 1 base and J by 7 bases, leaving 11 bases between them. The CDR3 is CASSLRVGGEKLFF. CDR3 coding DNA: TGCGCCAGCAGCTTGAGGGTCGGGGGTGAAAAACTGTTTTTT.

Here the CDR3 DNA reads TGTGCCAGTAGACCCCGGGACTTCCAAGAGACCCAGTACTTC. It yields the protein CASRPRDFQETQYF. The V call is TRBV19, the J call TRBJ2-5; possible D gene TRBD2, 6 bases. The CDR3 has 14 residues. Trimming took off 6 bases at V and 1 base at J, with 12 bases between the two ends. Germline assignment: CDR1 LNHDA and CDR2 SQIVND (reference sequence).

The chain recombines TRBV29-1 with TRBJ2-3; 12 bases agree with TRBD2. Germline V gene data show CDR1 as SQVTM and CDR2 as ANQGSEA. V was pared by 6 bases and J by 1 base, with 5 bases of the junction left unmatched. This CDR3 is built from 15 residues. CDR3: CSVQTSGGRTDTQYF. CDR3 DNA sequence: TGCAGCGTACAGACTAGCGGGGGCCGCACAGATACGCAGTATTTT.

This clone was seen ten or more times. The same CDR3 can be traced to other DNA sequences in this sample. The V gene is TRBV5-6, the J gene TRBJ2-7; 9 bases are a match to TRBD1. Germline CDR1 SGHDT, CDR2 YYEEEE. This CDR3 is 16 amino acids long. The J segment lost 3 bases and the V segment lost 3 bases, leaving 10 bases of the junction unmatched. The CDR3 DNA is TGTGCCAGCAGCTCAACCGGGACAGGGTACTTCTACGAGCAGTACTTC. Translated, it gives CASSSTGTGYFYEQYF. Supplemented by reference TRBV5-6 and TRBJ2-7, the full variable domain reads DAGVTQSPTHLIKTRGQQVTLRCSPKSGHDTVSWYQQALGQGPQFIFQYYEEEERQRGNFPDRFSGHQFPNYSSELNVNALLLGDSALYLCASSSTGTGYFYEQYFGPGTRLTVT.

This chain links TRBV9 with TRBJ1-2, with TRBD1 identical over 8 bases. Germline assignment: CDR1 SGDLS and CDR2 YYNGEE. This CDR3 region has 15 residues. J was trimmed by 4 bases and V by 0 bases; bases with no gene match: 5. The CDR3 DNA reads as TGTGCCAGCAGCGTAGCTGGAGGGACAGGCTATGGCTACACCTTC. It is translated as CASSVAGGTGYGYTF.

The chain recombines TRBV4-2 with TRBJ2-5; maybe TRBD2 (6 bases). Germline loops: CDR1 LGHNA, CDR2 YNFKEQ. The CDR3 length is 14 residues. Trimming took off 4 bases at V and 1 base at J, with 10 bases between the two ends. Here the CDR3 DNA reads TGTGCCAGCAGCCTGGGTAGCGGCCAAGAGACCCAGTACTTC. As protein: CASSLGSGQETQYF.

The DNA for the CDR3 is TGTGCCAGCAGAGACCGGAGAGGGGCCGAGCGGGACAGGAACTATGGCTACACCTTC. Protein sequence: CASRDRRGAERDRNYGYTF. This chain connects TRBV3-1 (or the pseudogene TRBV3-2) to TRBJ1-2; TRBD1 agrees at 8 bases. The V gene end was trimmed by 6 bases and the J gene end by 2 bases; junction bases not matched to a gene: 20. CDR1 LGHDT and CDR2 YNNKEL come from the germline V gene (reference sequence). There are 19 residues in the CDR3.

In its sample, this clone was seen a few times. The rearrangement uses TRBV6-6 and TRBJ1-1, with D possibly TRBD1 on 6 matching bases. V shed 2 bases and J shed 4 bases, with 14 bases lying between them. The CDR3 length is 15 residues. Germline V gene sequence: CDR1 MNHNY, CDR2 SVGAGI (reference sequence). CDR3: CASSYDPRGPTEAFF. The CDR3 bases are TGTGCCAGCAGTTACGATCCCAGGGGCCCCACTGAAGCTTTCTTT.

The J gene is TRBJ2-7, the V gene TRBV25-1, with 9 bases identical to TRBD1. CDR1 and CDR2 from the germline V gene are MGHDK and SYGVNS. Trimming took 1 base from V and 6 from J; bases not matched to a gene: 7. CDR3 length: 15 amino acids. In nucleotides, the CDR3 is TGTGCCAGCAGTGAATCTGGACAGGGGAGGGGCGAGCAGTACTTC. It yields the protein CASSESGQGRGEQYF.

The chain uses TRBV2 and TRBJ1-1; D is perhaps TRBD1 (5 bases). Trimming removed 7 bases at V and 4 bases at J, with 13 bases between. The CDR3 sequence is 13 residues long. Germline V gene lookup returns CDR1 SNHLY and CDR2 FYNNEI. This CDR3 is CASKWGESTEAFF. The CDR3 region has the DNA TGTGCCAGCAAATGGGGGGAGAGCACTGAAGCTTTCTTT.

The chain couples TRBV24-1 to TRBJ1-2; 9 positions agree with TRBD1. CDR3 size: 14 residues. J gave up 5 bases and V 5 bases, and 5 bases lay outside the gene matches. CDR1 is KGHDR, CDR2 SFDVKD, per germline. The DNA for the CDR3 is TGTGCCACCAGTGGACCCGGGACAGGGTATGGCTACACCTTC. Translated: CATSGPGTGYGYTF.

This clone appeared a single time. The chain combines TRBV5-1 with TRBJ1-3, with TRBD1 identical over 9 bases. V trimming: 4 bases; J trimming: 2 bases; junction bases outside the gene matches: 7. The CDR3 runs to 16 residues. Germline-derived CDR1 and CDR2 are SGHRS and YFSETQ. Here the CDR3 DNA reads TGCGCCAGCAGCCTCGGGACAGGGTCTGCTGGAAACACCATATATTTT. Translated: CASSLGTGSAGNTIYF.

J is TRBJ1-2 and V is TRBV5-4; D may be TRBD1 (5 bases). The CDR3 has 14 residues. V was pared by 4 bases and J by 4 bases, with 14 bases between. Germline V gene sequence: CDR1 SGHNT, CDR2 YYREEE (reference sequence). This CDR3 is CASSPGVGVYGYTF. DNA for the CDR3: TGTGCCAGCAGCCCGGGGGTGGGGGTCTATGGCTACACCTTC.